This T cell receptor (beta chain) was identified in a study of glioma-infiltrating T cells after dendritic cell vaccination. Study-level background: Dendritic cell vaccination trial patients had either newly diagnosed or recurrent glioblastoma. Study-wide results and caveats: Patients with more pretreatment TILs had longer time to progression and survival.

In the case of this clone: Its antigen is currently unknown.

Libraries were prepared by immunoSEQ multiplex PCR; TCRdb keeps only in-frame clonotypes and omits some of them. Here the sample spans about 21,000 clones, around 79% being singletons. J lost 4 bases, V lost 2 bases, and 7 bases had no gene match. Germline V gene data show CDR1 as MNHEY and CDR2 as SMNVEV (reference sequence). CDR3 size: 15 residues. This clonotype originated in a human donor with glioblastoma. Sequencing used blood, obtained before dendritic cell vaccination. The chain links TRBV27 to TRBJ2-7; 8 bases are a match to TRBD1. The CDR3, as DNA: TGTGCCAGCAGTTTACAGGGGGCGTCTGGATACGAGCAGTACTTC. Translation gives CASSLQGASGYEQYF.